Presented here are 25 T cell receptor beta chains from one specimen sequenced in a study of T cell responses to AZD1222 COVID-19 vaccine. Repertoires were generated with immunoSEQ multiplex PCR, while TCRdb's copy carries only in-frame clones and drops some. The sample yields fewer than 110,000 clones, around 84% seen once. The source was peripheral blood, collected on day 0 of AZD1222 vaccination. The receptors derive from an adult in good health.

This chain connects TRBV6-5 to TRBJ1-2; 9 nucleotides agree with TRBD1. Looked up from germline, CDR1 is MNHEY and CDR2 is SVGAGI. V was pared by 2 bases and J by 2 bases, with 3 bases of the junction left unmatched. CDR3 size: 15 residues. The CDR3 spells CASSYGTGLNYGYTF. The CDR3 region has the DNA TGTGCCAGCAGTTACGGGACAGGGTTAAACTATGGCTACACCTTC.

CDR3 region: CASKPNQVVNEQYF. CDR3 nucleotides: TGTGCCAGCAAACCTAACCAGGTAGTCAACGAGCAGTACTTC. The chain joins TRBV6-5 to TRBJ2-7; D gene ambiguous. The V end lost 7 bases, the J end lost 5 bases, and 18 bases lay between the germline ends. Germline lookup yields CDR1 MNHEY and CDR2 SVGAGI. The CDR3 extends over 14 amino acids.

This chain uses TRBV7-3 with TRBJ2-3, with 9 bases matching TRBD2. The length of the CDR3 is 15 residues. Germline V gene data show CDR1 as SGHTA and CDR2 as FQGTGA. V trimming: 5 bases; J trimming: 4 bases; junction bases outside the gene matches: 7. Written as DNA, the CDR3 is TGTGCCAGCAGCGCCCCGGGACTAGCTGCAGATACGCAGTATTTT. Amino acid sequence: CASSAPGLAADTQYF.

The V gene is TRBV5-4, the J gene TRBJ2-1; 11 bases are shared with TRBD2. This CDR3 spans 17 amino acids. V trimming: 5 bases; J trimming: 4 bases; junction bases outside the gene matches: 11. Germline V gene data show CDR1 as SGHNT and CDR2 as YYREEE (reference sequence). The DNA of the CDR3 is TGTGCCAGCAGACCGGCCCTCGGGACTAGCGGTTACAATGAGCAGTTCTTC. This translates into CASRPALGTSGYNEQFF.

Written as DNA, the CDR3 is TGTGCCAGCAGTTACAAAGGGGGCTCTAACTATGGCTACACCTTC. Protein product: CASSYKGGSNYGYTF. The rearrangement uses TRBV6-5 and TRBJ1-2; TRBD1 matches 7 bases. The CDR3 runs 15 residues. After removal of 2 bases from V and 0 bases from J, the junction contained 3 bases not matched to a gene. CDR1 MNHEY and CDR2 SVGAGI come from the germline V gene.

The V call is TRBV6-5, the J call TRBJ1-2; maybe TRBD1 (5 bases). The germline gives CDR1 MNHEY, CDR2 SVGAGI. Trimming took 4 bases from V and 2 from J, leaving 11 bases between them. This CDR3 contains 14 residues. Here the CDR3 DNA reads TGTGCCAGCAGTTTAAGGTCAGGGAACTATGGCTACACCTTC. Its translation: CASSLRSGNYGYTF.

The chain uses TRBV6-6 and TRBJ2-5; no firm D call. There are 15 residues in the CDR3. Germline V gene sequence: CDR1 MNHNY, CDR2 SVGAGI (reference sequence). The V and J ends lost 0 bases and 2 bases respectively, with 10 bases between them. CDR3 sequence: CASSYSSETQETQYF. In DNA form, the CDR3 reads TGTGCCAGCAGTTACTCCTCCGAAACTCAAGAGACCCAGTACTTC.

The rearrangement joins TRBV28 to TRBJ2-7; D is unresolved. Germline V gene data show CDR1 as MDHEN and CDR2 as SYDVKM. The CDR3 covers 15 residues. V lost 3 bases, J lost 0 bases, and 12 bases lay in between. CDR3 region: CASSFSADTSYEQYF. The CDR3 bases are TGTGCCAGCAGTTTTTCTGCGGATACCTCCTACGAGCAGTACTTC.

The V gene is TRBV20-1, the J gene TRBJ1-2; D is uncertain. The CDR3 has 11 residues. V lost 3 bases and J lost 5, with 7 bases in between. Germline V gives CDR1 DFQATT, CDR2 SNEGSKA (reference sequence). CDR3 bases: TGCAGTGCTAGTCACAGTTATGGCTACACCTTC. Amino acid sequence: CSASHSYGYTF.

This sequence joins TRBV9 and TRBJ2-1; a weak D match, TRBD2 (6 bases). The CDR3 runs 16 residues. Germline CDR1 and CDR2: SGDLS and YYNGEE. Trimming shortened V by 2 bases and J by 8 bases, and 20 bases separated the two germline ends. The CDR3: CASSVSLGGLGDEQFF. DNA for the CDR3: TGTGCCAGCAGCGTCTCTCTTGGGGGGTTAGGCGATGAGCAGTTCTTC.

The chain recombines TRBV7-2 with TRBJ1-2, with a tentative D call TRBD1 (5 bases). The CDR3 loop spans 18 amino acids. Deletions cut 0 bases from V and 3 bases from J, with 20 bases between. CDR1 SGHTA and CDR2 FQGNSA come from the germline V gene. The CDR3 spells CASSLAPRLGVPYYGYTF. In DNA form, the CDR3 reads TGTGCCAGCAGCTTAGCCCCCCGGTTGGGGGTCCCCTACTATGGCTACACCTTC.

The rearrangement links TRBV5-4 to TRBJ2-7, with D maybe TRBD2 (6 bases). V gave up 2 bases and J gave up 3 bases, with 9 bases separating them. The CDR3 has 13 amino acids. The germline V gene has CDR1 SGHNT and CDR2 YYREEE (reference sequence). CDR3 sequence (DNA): TGTGCCAGCAGCTTATGGGGAGGCTACGAGCAGTACTTC. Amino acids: CASSLWGGYEQYF.

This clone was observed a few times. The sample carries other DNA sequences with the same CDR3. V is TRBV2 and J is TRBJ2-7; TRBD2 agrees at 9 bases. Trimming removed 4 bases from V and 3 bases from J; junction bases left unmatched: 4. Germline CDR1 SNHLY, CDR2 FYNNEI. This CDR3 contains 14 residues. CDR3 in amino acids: CASSVISGSYEQYF. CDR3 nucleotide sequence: TGTGCCAGCAGTGTCATTAGCGGGAGCTACGAGCAGTACTTC.

CDR3 in amino acids: CASQSGQMSNQPQHF. CDR3 DNA: TGCGCCAGCCAATCTGGACAGATGAGCAATCAGCCCCAGCATTTT. V is TRBV10-2 and J is TRBJ1-5; a possible D gene is TRBD1 (6 bases). CDR1 and CDR2 from the germline V gene are WSHSY and SAAADI. The CDR3 has 15 residues. V gave up 8 bases and J gave up 1 base, with 15 bases separating them.

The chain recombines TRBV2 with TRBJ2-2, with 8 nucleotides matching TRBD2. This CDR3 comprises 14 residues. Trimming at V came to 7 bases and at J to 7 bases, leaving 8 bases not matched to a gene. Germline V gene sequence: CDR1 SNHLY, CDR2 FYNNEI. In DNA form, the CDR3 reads TGTGCCAGCACCGCCGGGACTAGTGGCGGGGAGCTGTTTTTT. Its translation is CASTAGTSGGELFF.

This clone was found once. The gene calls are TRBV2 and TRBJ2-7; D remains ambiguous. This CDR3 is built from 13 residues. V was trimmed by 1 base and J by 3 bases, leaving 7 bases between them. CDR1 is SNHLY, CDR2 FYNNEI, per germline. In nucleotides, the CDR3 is TGTGCCAGCAGTGAAGGGACCTTCTACGAGCAGTACTTC. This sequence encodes CASSEGTFYEQYF.

CDR3 in DNA: TGCAGTGCTTTCGGGGAAAACACCATATATTTT. Translating gives CSAFGENTIYF. V usage is TRBV20-1 and J usage is TRBJ1-3; D gene unclear. Germline V gene lookup returns CDR1 DFQATT and CDR2 SNEGSKA (reference sequence). V lost 5 bases, J lost 6 bases, and 8 bases lay in between. The CDR3 is 11 amino acids.

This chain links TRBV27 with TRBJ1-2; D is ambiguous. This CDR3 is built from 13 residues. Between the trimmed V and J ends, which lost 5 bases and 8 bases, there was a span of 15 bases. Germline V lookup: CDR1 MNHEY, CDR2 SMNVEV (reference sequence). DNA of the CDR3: TGTGCCAGCAGTCCGACCGCGGGAAAGGGCTACACCTTC. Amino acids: CASSPTAGKGYTF.

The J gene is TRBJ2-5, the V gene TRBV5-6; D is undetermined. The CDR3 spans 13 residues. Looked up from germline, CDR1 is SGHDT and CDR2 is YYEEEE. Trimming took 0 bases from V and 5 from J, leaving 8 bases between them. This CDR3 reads CASSLERGETQYF. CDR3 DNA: TGTGCCAGCAGCTTGGAACGTGGGGAGACCCAGTACTTC.

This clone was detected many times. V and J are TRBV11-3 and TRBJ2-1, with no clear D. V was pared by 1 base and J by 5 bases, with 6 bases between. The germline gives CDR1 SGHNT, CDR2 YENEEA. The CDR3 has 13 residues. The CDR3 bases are TGTGCCAGCAGCTTAGGGTCAAACAATGAGCAGTTCTTC. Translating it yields CASSLGSNNEQFF.

DNA of the CDR3: TGCGCCAGCAGCCAAGAATACGGCGGAAGGCCGGACGAGCAGTACTTC. This translates into CASSQEYGGRPDEQYF. This chain joins TRBV4-3 and TRBJ2-7; D gene ambiguous. The germline V gene has CDR1 LGHNA and CDR2 YSLEER. The ends were cut back, 0 bases at V and 5 bases at J, with 17 bases in the middle. This CDR3 comprises 16 residues.

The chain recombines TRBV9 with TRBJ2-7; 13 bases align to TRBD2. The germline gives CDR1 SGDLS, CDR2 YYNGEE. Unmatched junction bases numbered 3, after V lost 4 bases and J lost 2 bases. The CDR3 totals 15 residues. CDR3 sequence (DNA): TGTGCCAGCAGCCTGGGACTAGCGGGACCCTACGAGCAGTACTTC. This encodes CASSLGLAGPYEQYF.

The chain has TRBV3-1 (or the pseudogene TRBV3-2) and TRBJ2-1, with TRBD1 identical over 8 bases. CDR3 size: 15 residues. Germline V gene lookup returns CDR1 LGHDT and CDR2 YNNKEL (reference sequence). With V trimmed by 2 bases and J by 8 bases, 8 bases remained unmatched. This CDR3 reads CASSQTRTGWDEQFF. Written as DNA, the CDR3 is TGTGCCAGCAGCCAAACGCGGACAGGGTGGGATGAGCAGTTCTTC.

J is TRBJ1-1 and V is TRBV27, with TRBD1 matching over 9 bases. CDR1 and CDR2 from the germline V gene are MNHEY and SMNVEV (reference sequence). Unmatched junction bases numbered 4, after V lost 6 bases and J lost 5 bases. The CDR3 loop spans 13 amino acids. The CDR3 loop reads CASRGQGLTEAFF. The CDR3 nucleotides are TGTGCCAGCAGGGGACAGGGACTAACTGAAGCTTTCTTT.

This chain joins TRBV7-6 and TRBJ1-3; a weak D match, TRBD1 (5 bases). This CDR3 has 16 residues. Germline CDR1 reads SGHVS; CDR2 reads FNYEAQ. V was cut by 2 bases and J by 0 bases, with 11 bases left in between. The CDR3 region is CASSLRGVASGNTIYF. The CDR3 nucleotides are TGTGCCAGCAGCTTAAGAGGGGTGGCCTCTGGAAACACCATATATTTT. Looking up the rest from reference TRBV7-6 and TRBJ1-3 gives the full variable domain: GAGVSQSPRYKVTKRGQDVALRCDPISGHVSLYWYRQALGQGPEFLTYFNYEAQQDKSGLPNDRFSAERPEGSISTLTIQRTEQRDSAMYRCASSLRGVASGNTIYFGEGSWLTVV.